A single sample is the source of the 16 T cell receptor beta chains below, sequenced in a study of patients and donors after allogeneic stem cell transplantation. MiXCR was run by TCRdb on the RT-PCR reads, yielding one entry per CDR3 protein. The table has 150,000 to 200,000 distinct CDR3 sequences, roughly two fifths seen once. Sequenced input: blood, either unsorted or a sorted T cell fraction (not recorded which). These receptors were taken from a human donor who was either an allogeneic HSCT recipient or a stem cell or donor lymphocyte infusion donor (not recorded which). It is not recorded whose cells these are; they may come from a transplant donor.

The chain recombines TRBV9 with TRBJ1-1; D might be TRBD1 (5 bases). This CDR3 is built from 14 residues. Germline V gene lookup returns CDR1 SGDLS and CDR2 YYNGEE. The ends were cut back, 6 bases at V and 3 bases at J, with 15 bases in the middle. The CDR3 nucleotides read TGTGCCAGCACCGCCGGAGGGGATCACACTGAAGCTTTCTTT. Amino acids: CASTAGGDHTEAFF.

This clonotype was detected a few times. V usage is TRBV4-3 and J usage is TRBJ2-2; 8 positions match TRBD2. The V gene's germline CDR1 is LGHNA and CDR2 YSLEER. V shed 4 bases, J shed 10 bases, and the junction held 8 bases outside the gene matches. The CDR3 is made up of 14 amino acids. The CDR3 loop is CASSLGLALEELFF. The CDR3 nucleotides are TGCGCCAGCAGCCTTGGACTAGCCCTTGAGGAGCTGTTTTTT.

This clonotype was seen many times. The chain employs TRBV7-3 and TRBJ1-1; D perhaps matches TRBD1 (5 bases). The CDR3 length is 13 residues. V was trimmed by 4 bases and J by 2 bases, leaving 8 bases between them. Looked up from germline, CDR1 is SGHTA and CDR2 is FQGTGA. As DNA, the CDR3 is TGTGCCAGCAGCTCGGACATTAACACTGAAGCTTTCTTT. This sequence encodes CASSSDINTEAFF.

The table lists this clonotype with a few counts. J is TRBJ2-1 and V is TRBV20-1; 11 bases are shared with TRBD2. Germline trimming cut 5 bases from V and 2 bases from J; bases unmatched to any gene: 5. Looked up from germline, CDR1 is DFQATT and CDR2 is SNEGSKA (reference sequence). The CDR3 contains 15 residues. CDR3 coding DNA: TGCAGTGCTGCCGCGACTAGCGGGACCTACAATGAGCAGTTCTTC. Translated: CSAAATSGTYNEQFF.

The chain recombines TRBV21-1 with TRBJ1-1. TRBV21-1 is shown as a pseudogene. This CDR3 is 17 amino acids long. CDR3 region: CASRAKVGQAMNTEAFF. The CDR3, as DNA: TGTGCCAGCAGAGCAAAAGTAGGGCAGGCCATGAACACTGAAGCTTTCTTT.

The V call is TRBV6-5, the J call TRBJ1-2; perhaps TRBD1 as D (5 bases). CDR1 and CDR2 (germline): MNHEY, SVGAGI. CDR3 length equals 16 residues. V was pared by 5 bases and J by 2 bases, with 18 bases between. Here the CDR3 DNA reads TGTGCCAGCAGTACACTCATGCGGGGCAGCAACTATGGCTACACCTTC. Translating it yields CASSTLMRGSNYGYTF.

The chain joins TRBV30 to TRBJ1-1; no definite D call. This CDR3 contains 13 residues. The germline V gene has CDR1 GTSNPN and CDR2 SVGIG (reference sequence). The ends were cut back, 4 bases at V and 4 bases at J, with 13 bases in the middle. CDR3 sequence: CAWTRGWGTEAFF. As DNA, the CDR3 is TGTGCCTGGACGCGGGGATGGGGCACTGAAGCTTTCTTT.

This clonotype was recorded a few times. The V and J genes are TRBV6-5 and TRBJ2-7, with TRBD1 identical over 7 bases. CDR3 length equals 13 residues. From germline, CDR1 is MNHEY and CDR2 SVGAGI. Trimming cost V 6 bases and J 2 bases; bases outside gene matches: 4. The CDR3 DNA reads TGTGCCAGCAGCATAGGGGGCACCTACGAGCAGTACTTC. Translating gives CASSIGGTYEQYF.

The chain has TRBV24-1 and TRBJ2-5, with 7 bases identical to TRBD1. The trim removed 7 bases at V and 1 base at J, leaving 5 bases unmatched. The CDR3 sequence is 14 residues long. Germline lookup yields CDR1 KGHDR and CDR2 SFDVKD. CDR3 region: CATSTTGVQETQYF. DNA for the CDR3: TGTGCCACCAGCACAACAGGGGTCCAAGAGACCCAGTACTTC.

V is TRBV7-9 and J is TRBJ2-1; 15 bases line up with TRBD2. With V trimmed by 5 bases and J by 7 bases, 6 bases remained unmatched. Germline assignment: CDR1 SEHNR and CDR2 FQNEAQ (reference sequence). The CDR3 contains 16 residues. CDR3 in DNA: TGTGCCAGCAGCCATCCAGGACTAGCGGGAGGGAATGAGCAGTTCTTC. This encodes CASSHPGLAGGNEQFF.

The chain's CDR3 is CASSPGRTRTDTQYF. The CDR3 nucleotides are TGTGCCAGCAGCCCCGGGAGGACTCGCACAGATACGCAGTATTTT. The chain combines TRBV7-9 with TRBJ2-3, with TRBD2 identical over 7 bases. V was pared by 5 bases and J by 1 base, with 6 bases of the junction left unmatched. The CDR3 is 15 amino acids. Germline CDR1 reads SEHNR; CDR2 reads FQNEAQ (reference sequence).

The rearrangement uses TRBV5-1 and TRBJ1-2; 8 bases are a match to TRBD1. The germline gives CDR1 SGHRS, CDR2 YFSETQ. The J segment lost 2 bases and the V segment lost 4 bases, leaving 7 bases of the junction unmatched. This CDR3 comprises 15 residues. The CDR3 DNA sequence: TGCGCCAGCAGCGATAGACAGGGGCAAAACTATGGCTACACCTTC. It is translated as CASSDRQGQNYGYTF.

The chain is built from TRBV28 and TRBJ1-1; D unresolved. CDR3 length equals 11 residues. Trimming stripped 2 bases from V and 11 bases from J, with 9 bases between. Germline CDR1 MDHEN, CDR2 SYDVKM. CDR3 sequence (DNA): TGTGCCAGCAGTTTAAGGACGGAGGCTTTCTTT. Translating it yields CASSLRTEAFF.

The chain carries TRBV27 and TRBJ2-7; D is ambiguous. Germline V gene lookup returns CDR1 MNHEY and CDR2 SMNVEV (reference sequence). CDR3 length equals 13 residues. Trimming stripped 4 bases from V and 1 base from J, with 8 bases between. The CDR3 is CASSSQESYEQYF. DNA of the CDR3: TGTGCCAGCAGTTCTCAGGAATCCTACGAGCAGTACTTC.

The V call is TRBV9, the J call TRBJ2-3, with no clear D. Germline V CDR1 and CDR2: SGDLS, YYNGEE. V lost 0 bases, J lost 4 bases, and 12 bases lay in between. The length of the CDR3 is 15 residues. The CDR3: CASSVEVDRPDTQYF. The CDR3 DNA follows: TGTGCCAGCAGCGTAGAGGTCGACCGTCCAGATACGCAGTATTTT.

This clonotype occurred a few times. The rearrangement uses TRBV12-3 or TRBV12-4 and TRBJ2-1, with a weak D call TRBD1 (5 bases). The CDR3 is 13 residues long. The V end lost 8 bases, the J end lost 4 bases, and 12 bases lay between the germline ends. The CDR3 loop reads CASAGLLYNEQFF. CDR3 bases: TGTGCCAGCGCAGGGCTGTTATACAATGAGCAGTTCTTC.